These 13 T cell receptor beta chains came from one sample sequenced in a study of CD8 T cells in Susac syndrome (dated by TCRdb to about 2019). Libraries were built with the immunoSEQ multiplex PCR assay. RNA was extracted using the RNeasy kit, and roughly 0.45 to 1 ug of the RNA was reverse transcribed with random hexamers. In TCRdb, the public reads were trimmed at Q25 with fastp and aligned with MiXCR, with productive beta chains retained. Each CDR3 protein gets just one entry, which takes the most common genes and DNA from the rows behind it. The sample records around 160,000 distinct CDR3 sequences, roughly 95% of which are singletons. The ten top clones hold 0.085% to 0.095% of the sample. The sequenced sample consisted of CD4+ T cells from PBMCs. These receptors all come from a human donor with multiple sclerosis.

The genes are TRBV29-1 and TRBJ2-5, with D uncertain. Germline CDR1 SQVTM, CDR2 ANQGSEA. CDR3 length: 14 amino acids. V lost 6 bases and J lost 5, with 19 bases in between. The CDR3 DNA sequence: TGCAGCGTCCTCCTAAAAGGGCGTCCGGAGACCCAGTACTTC. Its protein product is CSVLLKGRPETQYF.

This sequence joins TRBV6-5 and TRBJ2-2; D assignment may be TRBD1 or TRBD2 (5 bases each). CDR3 length: 15 amino acids. Trimming removed 6 bases at V and 4 bases at J, with 15 bases between. In germline, CDR1 is MNHEY, CDR2 SVGAGI. Here the CDR3 reads CASSDPGRVTGELFF. In nucleotides, the CDR3 is TGTGCCAGCAGCGACCCGGGACGGGTCACCGGGGAGCTGTTTTTT.

The chain recombines TRBV29-1 with TRBJ2-1; 16 bases fit TRBD2. The J segment lost 6 bases and the V segment lost 4 bases, leaving 9 bases of the junction unmatched. Looked up from germline, CDR1 is SQVTM and CDR2 is ANQGSEA. This CDR3 comprises 17 residues. The CDR3 reads CSVGGLAGGPGVNEQFF. CDR3 nucleotides: TGCAGCGTTGGGGGACTAGCGGGAGGGCCGGGTGTCAATGAGCAGTTCTTC.

The genes are TRBV5-1 and TRBJ2-3; D is unclear. Germline lookup yields CDR1 SGHRS and CDR2 YFSETQ. Trimming stripped 8 bases from V and 1 base from J, with 8 bases between. There are 12 residues in the CDR3. The CDR3 reads CASRTGTDTQYF. In DNA, the CDR3 is TGCGCCAGTAGGACGGGCACAGATACGCAGTATTTT.

The rearrangement links TRBV30 to TRBJ2-3, with TRBD2 as a possible D gene (6 bases). Looked up from germline, CDR1 is GTSNPN and CDR2 is SVGIG (reference sequence). The CDR3 contains 13 residues. Trimming took 4 bases from V and 1 from J, leaving 9 bases between them. CDR3 coding DNA: TGTGCCTGGAACGAGCGGGGCACAGATACGCAGTATTTT. It codes for CAWNERGTDTQYF.

The chain joins TRBV12-3 or TRBV12-4 to TRBJ1-5, with 10 bases lining up with TRBD1. CDR3 length: 16 residues. V gave up 3 bases and J gave up 4 bases; unmatched junction bases: 6. The CDR3 DNA is TGTGCCAGCAGTTTGACAGGGGGCTCGGGTAATCAGCCCCAGCATTTT. Translation: CASSLTGGSGNQPQHF.

Here the CDR3 reads CASSDTRGPGYTF. The CDR3 bases are TGTGCCAGCAGTGATACCAGAGGTCCGGGCTACACCTTC. The chain is built from TRBV6-1 and TRBJ1-2, with D unresolved. The CDR3 runs to 13 residues. The germline V and J ends were trimmed by 3 bases and 8 bases, with 13 bases remaining between them. CDR1 and CDR2 from the germline V gene are MNHNS and SASEGT.

The chain joins TRBV20-1 to TRBJ1-3; D may be TRBD1 (5 bases). Germline V lookup: CDR1 DFQATT, CDR2 SNEGSKA (reference sequence). Trimming took off 4 bases at V and 4 bases at J, with 11 bases between the two ends. The CDR3 loop spans 13 amino acids. This chain's CDR3 is CSATGTRGNTIYF. The CDR3 region has the DNA TGCAGTGCTACCGGGACGCGGGGAAACACCATATATTTT.

The rearrangement links TRBV29-1 to TRBJ1-4; TRBD1 might be the D (5 bases). V lost 5 bases and J lost 6, with 16 bases in between. The CDR3 is 14 amino acids. From germline, CDR1 is SQVTM and CDR2 ANQGSEA. The CDR3 spells CSVLKEGPYEKLFF. CDR3 DNA sequence: TGCAGCGTTCTAAAGGAGGGGCCCTATGAAAAACTGTTTTTT.

This clonotype was recorded once. CDR3 amino acids: CASSLAGQAYNEQFF. CDR3 DNA sequence: TGCGCCAGCAGCTTGGCCGGACAGGCCTACAATGAGCAGTTCTTC. The V and J genes are TRBV5-1 and TRBJ2-1, with TRBD1 matching over 7 bases. The CDR3 sequence is 15 residues long. The germline CDR1 and CDR2 sequences are SGHRS and YFSETQ. The trim removed 0 bases at V and 2 bases at J, leaving 2 bases unmatched.

The chain combines TRBV24-1 with TRBJ2-7, with 13 bases matching TRBD2. This CDR3 has 16 residues. Trimming removed 3 bases from V and 5 bases from J; junction bases left unmatched: 6. CDR1 is KGHDR, CDR2 SFDVKD, per germline. CDR3 sequence: CATSDVGTSGTDEQYF. DNA for the CDR3: TGTGCCACCAGTGATGTCGGGACTAGCGGGACCGACGAGCAGTACTTC.

This chain joins TRBV12-3 or TRBV12-4 and TRBJ1-1; D remains ambiguous. Trimming cost V 6 bases and J 1 base, with 12 bases left between them. This CDR3 comprises 14 residues. As DNA, the CDR3 is TGTGCCAGCAGCTTCGCGGACTGGAACACTGAAGCTTTCTTT. It codes for CASSFADWNTEAFF.

The chain joins TRBV20-1 to TRBJ2-5; D is possibly TRBD2 (7 bases). This CDR3 spans 15 amino acids. Germline-derived CDR1 and CDR2 are DFQATT and SNEGSKA (reference sequence). V was cut by 3 bases and J by 2 bases, with 16 bases left in between. In DNA form, the CDR3 reads TGCAGTGCTAGCACGCAGGGAGGGGGGCAAGAGACCCAGTACTTC. This codes for CSASTQGGGQETQYF.